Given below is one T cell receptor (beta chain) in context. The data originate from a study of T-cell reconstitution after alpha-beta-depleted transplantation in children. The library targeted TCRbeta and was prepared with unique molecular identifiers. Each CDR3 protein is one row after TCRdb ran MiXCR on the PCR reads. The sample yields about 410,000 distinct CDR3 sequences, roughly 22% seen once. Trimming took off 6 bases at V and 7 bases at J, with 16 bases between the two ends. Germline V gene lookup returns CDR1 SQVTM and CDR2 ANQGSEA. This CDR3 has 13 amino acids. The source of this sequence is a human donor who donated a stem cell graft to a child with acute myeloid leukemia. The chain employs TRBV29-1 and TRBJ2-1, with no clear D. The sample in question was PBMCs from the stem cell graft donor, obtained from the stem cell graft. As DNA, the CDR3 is TGCAGCGTCGCTCCGGTCTATAAGAATGAGCAGTTCTTC. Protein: CSVAPVYKNEQFF.